This T cell receptor beta chain is from a study of blood T cells in healthy people across ages. The authors ran a second PCR of 7 to 11 cycles using a sample-barcoded 5' primer and a J-beta primer mix. TCRdb independently ran MiXCR on the 5' RACE reads; one entry per CDR3 protein. Here the sample spans hundreds of thousands of distinct CDR3 sequences, 20% to 25% being singletons. The table lists this clonotype with a few counts. The antigen is undetermined. Findings and caveats of the study: The study found more naive CD4+ cells and higher diversity in long-lived than aged donors. Per million T cells, TCR beta diversity dropped roughly linearly as age increased.

The CDR3 totals 14 residues. CDR1 is SQVTM and CDR2 is ANQGSEA in the germline V gene. V dropped 5 bases and J dropped 3 bases, with 13 bases sitting between them. The sample was blood. The rearrangement uses TRBV29-1 and TRBJ2-2; D is undetermined. The clonotype originates from a man aged 65 to 79 in good health. This chain's CDR3 is CSVRWEGYTGELFF. The DNA of the CDR3 is TGCAGCGTTCGCTGGGAAGGTTACACCGGGGAGCTGTTTTTT.